The 9 T cell receptor beta chains presented below share a single source sample, sequenced in a study of T cells in localized non-small cell lung cancer. Measured with immunoSEQ multiplex PCR; TCRdb has only the in-frame clones, and not every one. This sample has about 53,000 clones, with roughly 83% found just once. Sequenced here: peripheral blood mononuclear cells, sampled before any cancer treatment. Source of these receptors: a man aged 40 to 69 with stage III lung adenocarcinoma.

This clone turned up a few times. This CDR3 reads CASSTGTGEGYTF. The DNA for the CDR3 is TGTGCCAGCAGTACCGGGACAGGGGAGGGCTACACCTTC. The chain carries TRBV6-1 and TRBJ1-2, with TRBD1 matching 10 bases. The V and J ends lost 5 bases and 8 bases, in that order; junction bases with no gene match: 5. Germline loops: CDR1 MNHNS, CDR2 SASEGT. The CDR3 totals 13 residues.

The chain carries TRBV2 and TRBJ2-7, with 9 bases that match TRBD2. Trimming at V came to 8 bases and at J to 6 bases, leaving 14 bases not matched to a gene. The CDR3 covers 15 residues. CDR1 and CDR2 from the germline V gene are SNHLY and FYNNEI. The CDR3 DNA sequence: TGTGCCAGCCCCTCAGGGGGGACTAGCTCAATCGAGCAGTACTTC. Translating it yields CASPSGGTSSIEQYF.

V usage is TRBV19 and J usage is TRBJ1-5, with a tentative D call TRBD1 (5 bases). Trimming took 7 bases from V and 6 from J, leaving 16 bases between them. Germline-derived CDR1 and CDR2 are LNHDA and SQIVND (reference sequence). This CDR3 is 14 amino acids long. The CDR3 nucleotides are TGTGCCAGTACCATGGGAGGGGAGGGTCAGCCCCAGCATTTT. The encoded protein is CASTMGGEGQPQHF.

This clone has just a few counts. This rearrangement joins TRBV11-3 to TRBJ2-5, with D perhaps TRBD2 (6 bases). Germline V CDR1 and CDR2: SGHNT, YENEEA. Between the trimmed V and J ends, which lost 7 bases and 5 bases, there was a span of 20 bases. The CDR3 spans 15 residues. The CDR3 coding sequence is TGTGCCAGCAAGTCTTCAGCGGGCCCCTGGGAGACCCAGTACTTC. Amino acid sequence: CASKSSAGPWETQYF.

This clone appeared a few times. The chain combines TRBV5-4 with TRBJ1-1; D is unresolved. Trimming left V 2 bases short and J 7 bases short, with 6 bases between. Looked up from germline, CDR1 is SGHNT and CDR2 is YYREEE (reference sequence). The CDR3 covers 11 residues. This CDR3 is CASSLGDEAFF. The CDR3 DNA reads as TGTGCCAGCAGCTTAGGAGATGAAGCTTTCTTT.

V is TRBV18 and J is TRBJ2-1; 14 positions match TRBD2. The V and J ends lost 4 bases and 9 bases, in that order; junction bases with no gene match: 11. Per the germline V gene, CDR1 is KGHSH and CDR2 is LQKENI. CDR3 length equals 17 residues. The CDR3 region is CASSRMSGTSGSSEQFF. The CDR3 DNA is TGTGCCAGCTCACGAATGTCCGGGACTAGCGGGAGTAGTGAGCAGTTCTTC.

The chain uses TRBV7-9 and TRBJ1-3; no firm D call. The germline CDR1 and CDR2 sequences are SEHNR and FQNEAQ (reference sequence). V was clipped by 4 bases and J by 0 bases, with 16 bases between them. This CDR3 comprises 17 residues. The CDR3 sequence is CASSSADGTYSGNTIYF. DNA for the CDR3: TGTGCCAGCAGCTCCGCCGACGGAACCTACTCTGGAAACACCATATATTTT.

V and J are TRBV4-3 and TRBJ2-7, with D unclear. The CDR3 length is 15 residues. The V and J ends lost 0 bases and 2 bases respectively, with 11 bases between them. Germline V gene lookup returns CDR1 LGHNA and CDR2 YSLEER. The CDR3 spells CASSQEGTGTYEQYF. In DNA, the CDR3 is TGCGCCAGCAGCCAAGAGGGCACTGGGACCTACGAGCAGTACTTC.

The chain couples TRBV4-3 to TRBJ1-1; TRBD1 might be the D (6 bases). The germline V gene encodes CDR1 LGHNA and CDR2 YSLEER. The CDR3 is 16 residues long. V lost 1 base to trimming and J lost 0 bases, with 12 bases between them. The DNA for the CDR3 is TGCGCCAGCAGCCAAGGGTCAAGGGGGATGAACACTGAAGCTTTCTTT. The encoded protein is CASSQGSRGMNTEAFF.